What follows is one T cell receptor (beta chain) and its context. TCRdb's table, derived via immunoSEQ multiplex PCR, lists solely in-frame clones and lacks some. The table has 95,000 or so clones, around 92% seen once. Germline CDR1 is ENHRY and CDR2 is SYGVKD. V was shortened by 3 bases and J by 4 bases, with 11 bases between the two germline ends. CDR3 length: 14 amino acids. The entry originates in a study of T cell responses to AZD1222 COVID-19 vaccine. This specimen was peripheral blood, taken on day 0 of MenACWY control vaccination. This TCR came from an adult in good health. The rearrangement joins TRBV10-3 to TRBJ2-3; TRBD1 might be the D (5 bases). The DNA for the CDR3 is TGTGCCATCAGTGACCCCTCAGGGTCAGATACGCAGTATTTT. Amino acid sequence: CAISDPSGSDTQYF.